The 8 T cell receptor beta chains below all came from one sample that was sequenced in a study of CD8 T cells in Susac syndrome. RNA in amounts of roughly 0.45 to 1 ug was reverse transcribed with random hexamers. MiXCR was run by TCRdb on the immunoSEQ multiplex PCR reads, yielding one entry per CDR3 protein. The profile shows about 440,000 distinct CDR3 sequences, more than 70% of them singletons. The sample comprised CD8+ T cells from PBMCs. These receptor sequences come from a human donor with multiple sclerosis.

The chain uses TRBV20-1 and TRBJ2-7; 10 bases match TRBD1. Per germline, CDR1 DFQATT and CDR2 SNEGSKA (reference sequence). J lost 2 bases, V lost 7 bases, and 11 bases had no gene match. The CDR3 sequence is 15 residues long. In nucleotides, the CDR3 is TGCAGTGTGTTGTCGGGACAGGGGTCGGCCTACGAGCAGTACTTC. Protein sequence: CSVLSGQGSAYEQYF.

The J gene is TRBJ1-1, the V gene TRBV9, with D possibly TRBD1 on 5 matching bases. Trimming removed 1 base from V and 2 bases from J, with 21 bases in between. The CDR3 is 18 amino acids. Germline V CDR1 and CDR2: SGDLS, YYNGEE. CDR3: CASSVLPGDATLNTEAFF. The CDR3 nucleotides read TGTGCCAGCAGCGTACTCCCGGGGGATGCTACCCTCAACACTGAAGCTTTCTTT. Full variable domain (outside the CDR3, taken from reference TRBV9 and TRBJ1-1): DSGVTQTPKHLITATGQRVTLRCSPRSGDLSVYWYQQSLDQGLQFLIQYYNGEERAKGNILERFSAQQFPDLHSELNLSSLELGDSALYFCASSVLPGDATLNTEAFFGQGTRLTVV.

The chain uses TRBV5-1 and TRBJ2-3; 11 bases are shared with TRBD2. Germline loops: CDR1 SGHRS, CDR2 YFSETQ. With 4 bases clipped from V and 3 bases from J, the junction kept 10 bases outside the gene matches. The CDR3 sequence is 17 residues long. The CDR3 DNA reads as TGCGCCAGCAGCGTAACAATAGCGGGAGGGCCAACAGATACGCAGTATTTT. Protein sequence: CASSVTIAGGPTDTQYF.

This clonotype was seen once. The chain uses TRBV10-3 and TRBJ1-2; tentatively, D is TRBD1 (6 bases). The germline V and J ends were trimmed by 0 bases and 4 bases, with 9 bases remaining between them. This CDR3 is built from 14 residues. Germline V CDR1 and CDR2: ENHRY, SYGVKD. CDR3 region: CAISESGALYGYTF. In nucleotides, the CDR3 is TGTGCCATCAGTGAGTCGGGGGCGCTCTATGGCTACACCTTC.

This rearrangement joins TRBV5-4 to TRBJ2-2; 15 bases align to TRBD2. CDR3 length: 17 amino acids. Germline V gene sequence: CDR1 SGHNT, CDR2 YYREEE (reference sequence). Trimming cost V 3 bases and J 1 base; bases outside gene matches: 1. The CDR3 spells CASSWGLAGGNTGELFF. CDR3 in DNA: TGTGCCAGCAGCTGGGGACTAGCGGGAGGGAACACCGGGGAGCTGTTTTTT.

The chain uses TRBV19 and TRBJ1-1; D call uncertain. The V and J ends lost 3 bases and 3 bases respectively, with 8 bases between them. From germline, CDR1 is LNHDA and CDR2 SQIVND (reference sequence). This CDR3 comprises 13 residues. CDR3 nucleotides: TGTGCCAGTAGTATTACGCAATACACTGAAGCTTTCTTT. Residues: CASSITQYTEAFF.

A single count supports this clonotype. The chain links TRBV27 to TRBJ2-1, with TRBD2 matching 8 bases. CDR1 MNHEY and CDR2 SMNVEV come from the germline V gene (reference sequence). CDR3 length equals 14 residues. V gave up 5 bases and J gave up 9 bases; unmatched junction bases: 9. CDR3 amino acids: CASSTPSGCVEQFF. CDR3 bases: TGTGCCAGCAGTACCCCTAGCGGGTGTGTTGAGCAGTTCTTC.

V usage is TRBV10-2 and J usage is TRBJ2-7; TRBD1 aligns across 9 bases. Germline trimming cut 2 bases from V and 3 bases from J; bases unmatched to any gene: 2. Germline CDR1 is WSHSY and CDR2 is SAAADI. The CDR3 consists of 14 residues. The CDR3 bases are TGCGCCAGCAGTGAGGGGGACAGGGTCTACGAGCAGTACTTC. This encodes CASSEGDRVYEQYF.